The 6 T cell receptor beta chains below come from one sample, sequenced in a study of CD8+CD57+ T cells in acquired aplastic anemia. Genomic DNA provided the template from which TCR beta VDJ and CDR3 profiles were obtained. From the reads, TCRdb called clonotypes with MiXCR, one entry per CDR3 protein. Among roughly 160,000 distinct CDR3 sequences listed, 65% to 75% were seen once. Individuals selected for sequencing had exhibited CD8+CD57+ cell expansion on flow cytometry. Sequenced sample: sorted CD4+, CD8+, or CD8+CD57+ T cells (not recorded which) from PBMCs. These receptor sequences come from a human donor with aplastic anemia.

This clonotype has ten or more counts. The gene calls are TRBV6-4 and TRBJ2-5; 7 positions match TRBD1. This CDR3 spans 14 amino acids. The junction had 8 bases not matched to a gene; V was cut back by 5 bases and J by 5 bases. From germline, CDR1 is MRHNA and CDR2 SNTAGT. The CDR3 protein is CASSPRDSWETQYF. Here the CDR3 DNA reads TGTGCCAGCAGTCCCCGGGACAGTTGGGAGACCCAGTACTTC.

In the case of this clonotype: With a much larger clone just one base away, this may be a read error. The V gene is TRBV10-3, the J gene TRBJ2-5; 8 nucleotides match TRBD2. The V gene's germline CDR1 is ENHRY and CDR2 SYGVKD. V lost 10 bases to trimming and J lost 5 bases; unmatched junction nucleotides: 15. The length of the CDR3 is 15 residues. The CDR3, as DNA: TGTGCCAGCAGCCCAGCGGGGGACCAGGGGGAGACCCAGTACTTC. This gives the protein CASSPAGDQGETQYF.

This rearrangement joins TRBV4-1 to TRBJ2-1; 9 bases align to TRBD2. This CDR3 comprises 14 residues. Trimming at V came to 6 bases and at J to 4 bases, leaving 4 bases not matched to a gene. The germline gives CDR1 MGHRA, CDR2 YSYEKL. CDR3 loop: CASRRREGYNEQFF. The CDR3 DNA is TGCGCCAGCAGGAGGCGGGAGGGTTACAATGAGCAGTTCTTC.

In its sample, this clonotype was seen once. The chain has TRBV19 and TRBJ2-7; D ambiguous. The germline V gene encodes CDR1 LNHDA and CDR2 SQIVND (reference sequence). Trimming left V 4 bases short and J 4 bases short, with 11 bases between. The CDR3 is made up of 13 amino acids. The CDR3 loop is CASSRVGSYEQYF. For the CDR3, the DNA is TGTGCCAGTAGTAGGGTGGGATCTTACGAGCAGTACTTC.

This chain joins TRBV11-3 and TRBJ2-7; TRBD2 aligns across 7 bases. Unmatched junction bases numbered 14, after V lost 3 bases and J lost 3 bases. There are 17 residues in the CDR3. Germline-derived CDR1 and CDR2 are SGHNT and YENEEA. In DNA, the CDR3 is TGTGCCAGCAGCTTGGGAGGGAGCGACGGGAGGTTCTACGAGCAGTACTTC. This sequence encodes CASSLGGSDGRFYEQYF. The variable domain in full, completed from reference TRBV11-3 and TRBJ2-7, reads EAGVVQSPRYKIIEKKQPVAFWCNPISGHNTLYWYLQNLGQGPELLIRYENEEAVDDSQLPKDRFSAERLKGVDSTLKIQPAELGDSAVYLCASSLGGSDGRFYEQYFGPGTRLTVT.

This clonotype showed up just once. The DNA for the CDR3 is TGTGCCAGCAGCGTTGCTACATCCTACGAGCAGTACTTC. Protein product: CASSVATSYEQYF. This rearrangement joins TRBV9 to TRBJ2-7; D remains unclear. The CDR3 is made up of 13 amino acids. The V and J ends lost 2 bases and 1 base respectively, with 7 bases between them. Germline lookup yields CDR1 SGDLS and CDR2 YYNGEE.